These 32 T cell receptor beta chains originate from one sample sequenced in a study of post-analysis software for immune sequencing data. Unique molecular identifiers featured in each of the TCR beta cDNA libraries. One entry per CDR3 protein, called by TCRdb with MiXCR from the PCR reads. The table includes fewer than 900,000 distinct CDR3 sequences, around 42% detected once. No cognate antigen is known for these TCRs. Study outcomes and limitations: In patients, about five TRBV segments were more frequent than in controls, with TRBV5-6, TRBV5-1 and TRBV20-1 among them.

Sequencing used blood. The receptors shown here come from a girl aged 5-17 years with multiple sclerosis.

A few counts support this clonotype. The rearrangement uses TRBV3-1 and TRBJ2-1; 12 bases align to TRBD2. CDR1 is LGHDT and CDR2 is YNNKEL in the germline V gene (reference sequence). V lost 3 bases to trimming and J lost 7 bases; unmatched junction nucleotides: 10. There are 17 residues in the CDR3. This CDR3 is CASSHASLAGGPNEQFF. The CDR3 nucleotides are TGTGCCAGCAGCCACGCGTCCCTAGCGGGAGGGCCTAATGAGCAGTTCTTC.

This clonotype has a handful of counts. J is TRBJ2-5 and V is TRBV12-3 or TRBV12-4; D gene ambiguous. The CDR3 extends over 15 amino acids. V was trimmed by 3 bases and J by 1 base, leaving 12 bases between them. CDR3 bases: TGTGCCAGCAGTTTGAACACTTTGGCCCAAGAGACCCAGTACTTC. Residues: CASSLNTLAQETQYF.

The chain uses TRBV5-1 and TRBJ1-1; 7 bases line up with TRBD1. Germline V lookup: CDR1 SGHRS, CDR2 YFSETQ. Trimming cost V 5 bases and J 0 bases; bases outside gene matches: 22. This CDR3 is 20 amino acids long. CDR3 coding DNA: TGCGCCAGCAGTCGGCGACCCACAGGGGCCAACCGACACCTGAACACTGAAGCTTTCTTT. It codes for CASSRRPTGANRHLNTEAFF.

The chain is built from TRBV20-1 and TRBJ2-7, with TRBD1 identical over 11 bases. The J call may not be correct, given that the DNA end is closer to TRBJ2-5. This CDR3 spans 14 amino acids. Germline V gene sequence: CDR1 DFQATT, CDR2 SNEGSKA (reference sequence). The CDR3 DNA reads TGCAGTGCTGAGAGGACAGGGGGCTACGAGACCCAGTACTTC. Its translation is CSAERTGGYETQYF.

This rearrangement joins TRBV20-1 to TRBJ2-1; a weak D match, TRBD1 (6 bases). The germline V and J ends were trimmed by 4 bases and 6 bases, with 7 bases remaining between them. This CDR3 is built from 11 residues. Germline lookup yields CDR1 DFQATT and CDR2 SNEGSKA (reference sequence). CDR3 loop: CSATRGNEQFF. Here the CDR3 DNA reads TGCAGTGCTACCAGGGGCAATGAGCAGTTCTTC.

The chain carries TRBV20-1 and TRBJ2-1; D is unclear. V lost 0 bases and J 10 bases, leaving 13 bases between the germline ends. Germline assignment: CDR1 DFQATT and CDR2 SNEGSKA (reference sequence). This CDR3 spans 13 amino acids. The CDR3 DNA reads TGCAGTGCTAGAGATCCCCCAGCTGGGGAGCAGTTCTTC. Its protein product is CSARDPPAGEQFF.

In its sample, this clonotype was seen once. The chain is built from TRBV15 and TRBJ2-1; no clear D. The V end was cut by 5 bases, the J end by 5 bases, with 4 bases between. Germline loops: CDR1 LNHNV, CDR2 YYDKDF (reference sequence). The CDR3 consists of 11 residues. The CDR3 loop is CATSFDNEQFF. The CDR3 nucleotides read TGTGCCACCAGCTTTGACAATGAGCAGTTCTTC.

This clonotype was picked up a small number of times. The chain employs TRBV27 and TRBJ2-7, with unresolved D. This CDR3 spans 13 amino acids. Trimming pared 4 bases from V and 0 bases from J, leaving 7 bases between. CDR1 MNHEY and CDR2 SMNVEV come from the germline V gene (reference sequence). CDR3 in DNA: TGTGCCAGCAGTTCCGAGCTCTCCTACGAGCAGTACTTC. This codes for CASSSELSYEQYF.

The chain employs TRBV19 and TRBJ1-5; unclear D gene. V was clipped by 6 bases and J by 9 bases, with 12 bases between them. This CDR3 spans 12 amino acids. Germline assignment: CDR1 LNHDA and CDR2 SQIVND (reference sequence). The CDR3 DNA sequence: TGTGCCAGTAGCGCAGGTCGTACGCCCCAGCATTTT. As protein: CASSAGRTPQHF.

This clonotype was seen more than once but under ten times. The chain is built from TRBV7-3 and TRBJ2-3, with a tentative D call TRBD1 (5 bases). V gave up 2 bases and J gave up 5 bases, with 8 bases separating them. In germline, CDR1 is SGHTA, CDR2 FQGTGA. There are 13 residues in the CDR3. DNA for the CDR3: TGTGCCAGCAGCTTACTCGACAGAGATACGCAGTATTTT. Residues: CASSLLDRDTQYF.

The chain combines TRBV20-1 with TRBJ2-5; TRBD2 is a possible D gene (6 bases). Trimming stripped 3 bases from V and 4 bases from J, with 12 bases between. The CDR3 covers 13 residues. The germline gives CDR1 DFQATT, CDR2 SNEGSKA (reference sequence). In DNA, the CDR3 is TGCAGTGCTAGGGCCAGGGAGGCAGAGACCCAGTACTTC. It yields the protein CSARAREAETQYF.

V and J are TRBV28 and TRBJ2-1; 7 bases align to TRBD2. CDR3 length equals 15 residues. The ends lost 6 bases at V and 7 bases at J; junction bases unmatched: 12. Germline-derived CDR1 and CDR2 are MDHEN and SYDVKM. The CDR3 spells CASSSSRGRGNEQFF. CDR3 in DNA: TGTGCCAGCAGCTCCTCCCGCGGGAGAGGGAATGAGCAGTTCTTC.

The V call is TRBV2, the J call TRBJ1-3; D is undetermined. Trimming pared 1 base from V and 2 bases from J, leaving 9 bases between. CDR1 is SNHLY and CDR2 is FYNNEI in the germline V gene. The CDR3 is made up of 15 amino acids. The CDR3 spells CASSEGVLAGNTIYF. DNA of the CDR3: TGTGCCAGCAGTGAAGGGGTTCTGGCTGGAAACACCATATATTTT.

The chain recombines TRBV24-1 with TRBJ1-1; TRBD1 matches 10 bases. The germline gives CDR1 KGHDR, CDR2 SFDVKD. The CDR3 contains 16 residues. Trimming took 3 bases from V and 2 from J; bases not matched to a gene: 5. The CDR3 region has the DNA TGTGCCACCAGTGATGGGGGGACAGGGGCAAACACTGAAGCTTTCTTT. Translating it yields CATSDGGTGANTEAFF.

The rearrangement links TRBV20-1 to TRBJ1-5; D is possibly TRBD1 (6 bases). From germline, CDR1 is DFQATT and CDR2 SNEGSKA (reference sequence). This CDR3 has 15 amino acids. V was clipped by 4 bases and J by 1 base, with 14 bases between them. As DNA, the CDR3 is TGCAGTGCTATAGGACAGAATAGGAGCAATCAGCCCCAGCATTTT. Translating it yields CSAIGQNRSNQPQHF.

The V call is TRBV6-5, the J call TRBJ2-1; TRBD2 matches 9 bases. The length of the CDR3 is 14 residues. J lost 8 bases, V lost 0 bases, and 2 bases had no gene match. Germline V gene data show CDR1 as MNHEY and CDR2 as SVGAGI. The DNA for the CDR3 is TGTGCCAGCAGTTACTCGAGCGGGGGGTATGAGCAGTTCTTC. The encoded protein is CASSYSSGGYEQFF.

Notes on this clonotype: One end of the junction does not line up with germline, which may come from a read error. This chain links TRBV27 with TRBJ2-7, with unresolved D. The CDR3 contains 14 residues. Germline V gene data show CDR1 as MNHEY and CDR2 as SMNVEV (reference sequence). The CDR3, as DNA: TGTGCCGGCAGGTCGTGGGCAGGTGTCTACGAGCAGTACTTC. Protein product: CAGRSWAGVYEQYF.

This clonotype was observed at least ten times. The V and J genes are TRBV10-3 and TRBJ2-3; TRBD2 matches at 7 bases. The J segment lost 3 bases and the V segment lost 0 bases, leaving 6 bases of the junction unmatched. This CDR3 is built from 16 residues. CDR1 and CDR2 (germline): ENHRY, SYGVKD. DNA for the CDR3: TGTGCCATCAGTGAGTCGGCAGCGGGACGGACAGATACGCAGTATTTT. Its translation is CAISESAAGRTDTQYF.

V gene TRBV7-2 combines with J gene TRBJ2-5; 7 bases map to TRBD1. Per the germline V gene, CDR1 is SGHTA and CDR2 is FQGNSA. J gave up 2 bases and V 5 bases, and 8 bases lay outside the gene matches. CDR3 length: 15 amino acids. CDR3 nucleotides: TGTGCCAGCAGCCCAGGGGGACATTTACAAGAGACCCAGTACTTC. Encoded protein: CASSPGGHLQETQYF.

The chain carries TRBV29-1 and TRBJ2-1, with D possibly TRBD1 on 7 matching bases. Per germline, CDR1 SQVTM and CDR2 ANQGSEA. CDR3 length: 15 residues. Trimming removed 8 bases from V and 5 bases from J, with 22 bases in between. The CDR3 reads CSSRGATSPDNEQFF. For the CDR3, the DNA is TGCAGCTCCAGGGGGGCGACTAGTCCCGACAATGAGCAGTTCTTC.

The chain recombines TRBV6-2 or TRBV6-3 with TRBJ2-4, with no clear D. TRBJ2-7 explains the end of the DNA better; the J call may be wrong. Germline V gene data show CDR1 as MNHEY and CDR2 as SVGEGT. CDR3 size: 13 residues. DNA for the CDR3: TGTGCCAGCAGTTATTATGAGGACGGCGAGCAGTACTTC. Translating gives CASSYYEDGEQYF.

The CDR3 sequence is CSVEVLREPETQYF. In DNA, the CDR3 is TGCAGCGTTGAAGTTCTACGGGAACCAGAGACCCAGTACTTC. The chain employs TRBV29-1 and TRBJ2-7; D is perhaps TRBD2 (5 bases). TRBJ2-5 matches the DNA end more closely, so the J call is doubtful. Per germline, CDR1 SQVTM and CDR2 ANQGSEA. This CDR3 region has 14 residues.

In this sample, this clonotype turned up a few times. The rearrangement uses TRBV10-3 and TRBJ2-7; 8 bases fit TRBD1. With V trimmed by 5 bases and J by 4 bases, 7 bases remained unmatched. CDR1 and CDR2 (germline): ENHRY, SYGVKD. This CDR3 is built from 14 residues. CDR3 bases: TGTGCCATCAGTCCGGGACAGGACCTTTACGAGCAGTACTTC. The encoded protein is CAISPGQDLYEQYF.

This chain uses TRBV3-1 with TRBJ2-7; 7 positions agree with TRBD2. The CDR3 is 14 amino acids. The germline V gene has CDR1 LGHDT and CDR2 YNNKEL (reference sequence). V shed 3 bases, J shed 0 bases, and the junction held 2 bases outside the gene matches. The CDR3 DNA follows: TGTGCCAGCAGCCAGGGGACTACCTCCTACGAGCAGTACTTC. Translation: CASSQGTTSYEQYF.

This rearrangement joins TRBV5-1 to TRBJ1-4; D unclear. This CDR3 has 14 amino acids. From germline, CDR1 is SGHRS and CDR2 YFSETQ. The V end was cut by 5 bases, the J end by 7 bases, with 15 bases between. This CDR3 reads CASRDVPDGEKLFF. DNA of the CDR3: TGCGCCAGCAGGGACGTCCCGGACGGTGAAAAACTGTTTTTT.

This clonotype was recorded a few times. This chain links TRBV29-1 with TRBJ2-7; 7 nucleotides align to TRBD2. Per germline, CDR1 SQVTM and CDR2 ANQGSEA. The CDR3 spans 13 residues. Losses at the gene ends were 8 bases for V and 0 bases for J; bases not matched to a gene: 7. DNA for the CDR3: TGCAGCTTTAATTCGGGGGGCTCCTACGAGCAGTACTTC. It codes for CSFNSGGSYEQYF.

The DNA for the CDR3 is TGCAGTGCCCGGGACTTCGTGTCCGGGGCCAACGTCCTGACTTTC. Its translation is CSARDFVSGANVLTF. This chain connects TRBV20-1 to TRBJ2-6; weak D call: TRBD2 (6 bases). V lost 6 bases to trimming and J lost 4 bases, with 16 bases between them. From germline, CDR1 is DFQATT and CDR2 SNEGSKA (reference sequence). The CDR3 contains 15 residues.

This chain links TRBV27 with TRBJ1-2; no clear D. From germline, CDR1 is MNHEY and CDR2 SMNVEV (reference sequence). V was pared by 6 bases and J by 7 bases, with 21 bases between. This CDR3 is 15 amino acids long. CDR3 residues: CASRTDNAASSGYTF. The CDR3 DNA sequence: TGTGCCAGCAGAACCGACAATGCCGCGTCAAGTGGCTACACCTTC.

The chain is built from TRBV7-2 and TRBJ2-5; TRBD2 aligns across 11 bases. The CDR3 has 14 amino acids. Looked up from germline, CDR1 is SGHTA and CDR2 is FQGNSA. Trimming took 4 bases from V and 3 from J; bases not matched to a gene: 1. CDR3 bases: TGTGCCAGCAGCTCGACTAGCGGGAAAGAGACCCAGTACTTC. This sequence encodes CASSSTSGKETQYF.

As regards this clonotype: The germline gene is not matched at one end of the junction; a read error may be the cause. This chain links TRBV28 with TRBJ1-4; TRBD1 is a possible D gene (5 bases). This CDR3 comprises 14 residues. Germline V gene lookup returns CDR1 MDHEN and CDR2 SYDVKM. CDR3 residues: CANSLMGDNEKLFF. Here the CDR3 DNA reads TGTGCCAACAGTTTAATGGGGGATAATGAAAAACTGTTTTTT.

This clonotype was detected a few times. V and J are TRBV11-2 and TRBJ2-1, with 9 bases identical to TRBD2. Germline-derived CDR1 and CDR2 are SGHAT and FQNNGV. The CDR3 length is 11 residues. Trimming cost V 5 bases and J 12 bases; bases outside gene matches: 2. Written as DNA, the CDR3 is TGTGCCAGCAGCCTTAGCGGGAGGCAGTTCTTC. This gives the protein CASSLSGRQFF.

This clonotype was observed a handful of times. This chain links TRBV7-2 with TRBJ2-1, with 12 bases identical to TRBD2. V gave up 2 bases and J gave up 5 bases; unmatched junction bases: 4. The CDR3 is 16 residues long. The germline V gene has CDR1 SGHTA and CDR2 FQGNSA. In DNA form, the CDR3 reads TGTGCCAGCAGCTTAACAACTAGCGGGGGGAACAATGAGCAGTTCTTC. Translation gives CASSLTTSGGNNEQFF.